This section outlines one TCR beta chain sequence together with its context. Its antigen remains unidentified. No much larger clone is present one base from it, and per-base qualities are unavailable. This sample is drawn from a study of shared clonotypes between healthy human individuals (dated by TCRdb to 2018 to 2020). Background on the whole study: Three men and a couple of women, aged 18 to 49 years, made up the cohort. For each donor, three plates each were used for CD4 naive and CD4 memory, two plates were used for CD8 naive, and one plate was used for CD8 memory. Each donor's leukapheresis produced roughly between about 0.8 and 8.9 billion PBMCs. To increase sequencing depth and limit assay-specific biases, TCR repertoire library preparation and sequencing were carried out by different laboratories using diverse techniques. To estimate repertoire size and how much clonotypes are shared between individuals, the study performed deep sequencing of blood TCR repertoires from 4 to 6 healthy adults. Results the study describes overall, beyond this receptor: Rarefaction of sorted-subset datasets indicated incomplete sequencing despite the large sequencing depth. Because the study included only a small number of donors, the genetic and exposure-history diversity represented was limited. When several donors were compared, the shared fraction of clonotypes was about 5.4% for naive CD4, approximately 3.5% for naive CD8, 2.3% for memory CD4, and approximately 0.4% for memory CD8. Sampling was restricted to blood, and TCR repertoires in tissues likely differ from the TCR repertoires found in blood. Pairwise subsampling indicated that sequencing depth was expected to affect the degree of clonotype sharing among donors. Estimated clonotype richness was generally larger for naive than for memory subsets. Higher generation probabilities were observed for clonotypes shared by all four sorted-subset donors than for non-shared clonotypes.

Donors were healthy HIV-negative adults with no recently reported acute infections or vaccinations. Every donor was a Caucasian adult residing in Nashville, Tennessee, USA. CD4+ T cells were enriched by magnetic negative selection, after which naive cells were positively selected on CD45RA and the negative fraction was taken as the memory subset. Blood was obtained by leukapheresis, after which PBMCs were separated by Ficoll-Histopaque density gradient centrifugation and cryopreserved in liquid nitrogen vapor phase. Analytical flow cytometry was used to check the purity and quantity of each magnetically sorted T cell population. From each sorted fraction, genomic DNA was isolated and quantified by UV absorbance on a Nanodrop 2000c. The CDR3, cysteine through phenylalanine, is 14 amino acids long. Just the 42-base CDR3 DNA is kept, in frame starting at base 1. V sheds 10 bases and J sheds 5 bases, leaving 20 bases between their ends. For CDR1 and CDR2, the germline V gene lists SGHRS and YFSETQ.

TCR CDR3 regions were amplified from genomic DNA by multiplex PCR using the deep immunoSEQ assay. Extracted genomic DNA from each cell subset was spread evenly across all wells of several immunoSEQ 96-well plates, with each plate serving as a replicate. For sorted subsets, roughly 200 ng of genomic DNA, equivalent to some 33,000 T cell genomes, went into each replicate PCR. Purified libraries were measured with a Qubit 3.0 fluorometer, size-checked on a Bioanalyzer 2100, and measured again with the KAPA Library Quantification kit. Every immunoSEQ 96-well plate was sequenced on a dedicated single-read 150-cycle Illumina NextSeq 550 flow cell. On the authors' methods: Because only junctional sequences without quality scores were contained in the immunoSEQ output, filtering matching that applied to full-length reads could not be performed. Sequences were annotated with PyIR, a Python wrapper for IgBLAST v1.9, and V/J genes and CDR3 were assigned using IMGT germline references. Reads were filtered out if the reads had weak V/J assignments (E-value above 1e-6), no CDR3, stop codons, out-of-frame junctions, or ambiguous translated residues. V3J clonotypes were defined by identical inferred V gene, J gene, and CDR3 amino acid sequence. Percentage overlap between repertoires was calculated by dividing the number of shared unique clonotypes by the size of the smaller repertoire. RTK rarefaction, the Chao1 estimator, and Recon v2.1 estimates of unobserved clonotypes were used to assess repertoire richness. For all TCRbeta clonotypes obtained by the gDNA method from a few donors, generation probabilities were computed with OLGA. TCRdb's version of the immuneACCESS table is confined to in-frame rearrangements and falls short of the full clone set. An unresolved V gene accounts for under half of the shortfall where checked; the remainder is of unknown origin. The V and J calls and clone size come from that table; D and trimming were worked out from the DNA. This sample has about 2.4 million clones in its table, and 80% to 95% of those were observed once. Approximately 0.36% of the sample is held by the ten biggest clonotypes.

Here the chain combines TRBV5-1 and TRBJ2-3; the D segment is perhaps TRBD1 or TRBD2, each sharing 5 matched bases. This clonotype was obtained from a man aged 18 to 35 in good health. Some clones in this sample may be carry-over from other donors' samples. The specimen was naive CD4+ T cells from PBMCs. The label giving this sample's cell subset or site can be read as: CD45RA+ positively selected. The DNA sequence is given as TGCGCCTCCACCCCCGGGGCCGAGGGAGATACGCAGTATTTT. This sequence encodes CASTPGAEGDTQYF.